The 22 T cell receptor beta chains presented below share a single source sample, sequenced in a study of blood T cell repertoires in COVID-19. This table comes from immunoSEQ multiplex PCR, and its TCRdb copy is limited to in-frame clones, with some not included. This sample has about 93,000 clones, with 89% found just once. Source material: peripheral blood. The receptor set was obtained from a man between 60 and 75 years old with COVID-19, enrolled during active disease.

The chain couples TRBV7-8 to TRBJ1-5; D call uncertain. V lost 5 bases and J lost 3, with 14 bases in between. The CDR3 length is 15 residues. Germline assignment: CDR1 SGHVS and CDR2 FQNEAQ. The CDR3 coding sequence is TGTGCCAGCAGCCCTCGAACAGACCTCAATCAGCCCCAGCATTTT. Its protein is CASSPRTDLNQPQHF.

This chain joins TRBV4-1 and TRBJ1-1, with 7 bases aligning to TRBD1. J lost 1 base, V lost 1 base, and 3 bases had no gene match. CDR3 length: 15 amino acids. The germline CDR1 and CDR2 sequences are MGHRA and YSYEKL. This CDR3 reads CASSQGGTENTEAFF. The CDR3 DNA is TGCGCCAGCAGCCAAGGGGGGACAGAGAACACTGAAGCTTTCTTT.

V usage is TRBV3-1 (or the pseudogene TRBV3-2) and J usage is TRBJ2-7; maybe TRBD2 (5 bases). V was cut by 4 bases and J by 4 bases, with 23 bases left in between. Germline lookup yields CDR1 LGHDT and CDR2 YNNKEL (reference sequence). The CDR3 contains 17 residues. CDR3 DNA: TGTGCCAGCAGCCCCTCCCCGGTGGGTAGCGACATTTACGAGCAGTACTTC. It specifies CASSPSPVGSDIYEQYF.

The chain employs TRBV5-1 and TRBJ2-7; D may be TRBD2 (5 bases). Per the germline V gene, CDR1 is SGHRS and CDR2 is YFSETQ. CDR3 length: 15 residues. The V and J ends lost 0 bases and 5 bases respectively, with 15 bases between them. In DNA, the CDR3 is TGCGCCAGCAGCTTGGGTTGGACCCCGACTAACGAGCAGTACTTC. Protein product: CASSLGWTPTNEQYF.

In this sample, this clone turned up once. The J gene is TRBJ1-1, the V gene TRBV7-2, with TRBD1 as a possible D gene (5 bases). V lost 0 bases and J lost 0, with 14 bases in between. Germline CDR1 reads SGHTA; CDR2 reads FQGNSA. This CDR3 is 17 amino acids long. CDR3 bases: TGTGCCAGCAGCTTAGCCCGTGACAGCTATATGAACACTGAAGCTTTCTTT. Encoded protein: CASSLARDSYMNTEAFF.

The chain employs TRBV5-4 and TRBJ1-2; 9 bases line up with TRBD1. Trimming took 10 bases from V and 7 from J; bases not matched to a gene: 17. CDR1 SGHNT and CDR2 YYREEE come from the germline V gene (reference sequence). The CDR3 extends over 15 amino acids. DNA of the CDR3: TGTGCCGGCCACACAGGGGGCAGGTTATTAGGTGGCTACACCTTC. Residues: CAGHTGGRLLGGYTF.

This clone was seen once. This chain connects TRBV6-6 to TRBJ2-1, with D possibly matching TRBD1 (6 bases). This CDR3 comprises 11 residues. Germline V gene lookup returns CDR1 MNHNY and CDR2 SVGAGI (reference sequence). The V end was cut by 6 bases, the J end by 10 bases, with 10 bases between. For the CDR3, the DNA is TGTGCCAGCAGCACCGGGACAGAGCAGTTCTTC. Protein product: CASSTGTEQFF.

The chain joins TRBV24-1 to TRBJ1-1, with D possibly being TRBD1 (5 bases). V was trimmed by 1 base and J by 9 bases, leaving 8 bases between them. The germline CDR1 and CDR2 sequences are KGHDR and SFDVKD. The CDR3 contains 12 residues. CDR3 in amino acids: CATSDLRGKAFF. CDR3 DNA sequence: TGTGCCACCAGTGATTTAAGGGGAAAAGCTTTCTTT.

The genes are TRBV20-1 and TRBJ1-1; D gene ambiguous. The CDR3 totals 12 residues. V was clipped by 3 bases and J by 7 bases, with 12 bases between them. Germline CDR1 DFQATT, CDR2 SNEGSKA (reference sequence). The CDR3 nucleotides are TGCAGTGCTAGTGGGCAGGTGGATGAAGCTTTCTTT. Amino acids: CSASGQVDEAFF.

V usage is TRBV20-1 and J usage is TRBJ2-7; maybe TRBD2 (6 bases). Germline CDR1 and CDR2: DFQATT and SNEGSKA (reference sequence). With 5 bases removed from V and 3 bases from J, the gap between germline ends came to 8 bases. This CDR3 region has 11 residues. CDR3 sequence reads: CSAGDFYEQYF. The CDR3 DNA reads TGCAGTGCTGGGGACTTCTACGAGCAGTACTTC.

The chain joins TRBV28 to TRBJ2-1, with 8 nucleotides matching TRBD2. The germline gives CDR1 MDHEN, CDR2 SYDVKM. The CDR3 covers 16 residues. The V gene end was trimmed by 3 bases and the J gene end by 11 bases; junction bases not matched to a gene: 15. The CDR3 loop reads CASSFEGREAQGKQFF. The CDR3 coding sequence is TGTGCCAGCAGTTTTGAGGGGCGGGAGGCCCAAGGGAAGCAGTTCTTC.

The chain combines TRBV14 with TRBJ2-7, with 7 bases that match TRBD2. The CDR3 totals 15 residues. V lost 0 bases to trimming and J lost 6 bases; unmatched junction nucleotides: 8. The V gene's germline CDR1 is SGHDN and CDR2 FVKESK. The CDR3 is CASSQEGAGLSEQYF. CDR3 DNA: TGTGCCAGCAGCCAAGAGGGAGCGGGGCTTAGCGAGCAGTACTTC.

The gene calls are TRBV21-1 and TRBJ1-5; TRBD1 is the table's D call, not checked against the DNA. TRBV21-1 is a pseudogene. The CDR3 has 15 amino acids. The CDR3 coding sequence is TGTGCCAGCAGCGCACCCCACAGGGGTAATCAGCCCCAGCATTTT. The encoded protein is CASSAPHRGNQPQHF.

This sequence joins TRBV5-1 and TRBJ1-1, with 10 bases identical to TRBD1. V trimming: 0 bases; J trimming: 0 bases; junction bases outside the gene matches: 11. Per germline, CDR1 SGHRS and CDR2 YFSETQ. The CDR3 spans 19 residues. The CDR3: CASSLGSDRGSPLNTEAFF. CDR3 DNA sequence: TGCGCCAGCAGCTTGGGCTCGGACAGGGGGTCACCTTTGAACACTGAAGCTTTCTTT.

The CDR3 protein is CASSLEQGAAGELFF. The CDR3 DNA reads as TGTGCCAGCAGCTTAGAACAGGGGGCGGCCGGGGAGCTGTTTTTT. This chain uses TRBV7-8 with TRBJ2-2, with 9 bases that match TRBD1. Trimming took 1 base from V and 6 from J; bases not matched to a gene: 3. CDR3 length: 15 residues. Germline V lookup: CDR1 SGHVS, CDR2 FQNEAQ.

The V and J genes are TRBV5-1 and TRBJ2-5, with TRBD1 matching 8 bases. The trim removed 4 bases at V and 5 bases at J, leaving 10 bases unmatched. The CDR3 has 15 amino acids. The germline V gene has CDR1 SGHRS and CDR2 YFSETQ. The CDR3 loop reads CASSRETGVEETQYF. CDR3 in DNA: TGCGCCAGCAGCCGTGAGACAGGGGTAGAGGAGACCCAGTACTTC.

This chain joins TRBV4-1 and TRBJ2-5, with TRBD2 matching over 12 bases. The ends lost 1 base at V and 5 bases at J; junction bases unmatched: 17. Germline V gene data show CDR1 as MGHRA and CDR2 as YSYEKL. CDR3 length: 20 residues. This chain's CDR3 is CASSQGSRTSGIVGAETQYF. CDR3 sequence (DNA): TGCGCCAGCAGCCAAGGGTCCCGGACTAGCGGGATCGTGGGTGCGGAGACCCAGTACTTC.

The chain employs TRBV11-2 and TRBJ2-7; 11 bases map to TRBD2. Germline V gene lookup returns CDR1 SGHAT and CDR2 FQNNGV. With V trimmed by 0 bases and J by 2 bases, 0 bases remained unmatched. The CDR3 length is 15 residues. The CDR3: CASSLEGLAAYEQYF. The CDR3 DNA reads as TGTGCCAGCAGCTTAGAGGGACTAGCGGCCTACGAGCAGTACTTC.

The rearrangement uses TRBV11-3 and TRBJ1-2, with 7 bases lining up with TRBD1. The CDR3 consists of 15 residues. The ends lost 0 bases at V and 5 bases at J; junction bases unmatched: 6. Germline lookup yields CDR1 SGHNT and CDR2 YENEEA. The CDR3 reads CASSLEGGPQYGYTF. The CDR3, as DNA: TGTGCCAGCAGCTTAGAAGGGGGCCCTCAATATGGCTACACCTTC.

This rearrangement joins TRBV14 to TRBJ2-5, with D perhaps TRBD1 (6 bases). CDR3 length equals 15 residues. The V gene lost 1 base and the J gene lost 7 bases, with 16 bases spanning the gap. The germline gives CDR1 SGHDN, CDR2 FVKESK. The CDR3 reads CASSQAGTWARTQYF. The CDR3 DNA follows: TGTGCCAGCAGCCAAGCTGGGACATGGGCAAGGACCCAGTACTTC.

This rearrangement joins TRBV6-6 to TRBJ1-4, with 9 bases identical to TRBD1. V trimming: 5 bases; J trimming: 7 bases; junction bases outside the gene matches: 23. The CDR3 spans 20 residues. The V gene's germline CDR1 is MNHNY and CDR2 SVGAGI (reference sequence). CDR3 DNA: TGTGCCAGCAGTCTGAAACCGGGACAGGGTTTGGGGTCGATTGGTGAAAAACTGTTTTTT. This sequence encodes CASSLKPGQGLGSIGEKLFF.

This chain joins TRBV2 and TRBJ2-3; TRBD2 agrees at 15 bases. The V gene's germline CDR1 is SNHLY and CDR2 FYNNEI. The CDR3 has 16 residues. The trim removed 4 bases at V and 4 bases at J, leaving 3 bases unmatched. The CDR3 protein is CASSVGLAGGADTQYF. As DNA, the CDR3 is TGTGCCAGCAGTGTGGGACTAGCGGGAGGAGCAGATACGCAGTATTTT.